This T cell receptor (beta chain) was sequenced in a study of OX40 agonist ivuxolimab in advanced cancers. The protocol was immunoSEQ multiplex PCR, while the TCRdb copy is restricted to in-frame clones and leaves out a portion. The data hold about 46,000 clones, with 91% observed a single time. V trimming: 5 bases; J trimming: 6 bases; junction bases outside the gene matches: 15. This CDR3 spans 17 amino acids. CDR1 is SGDLS, CDR2 YYNGEE, per germline. The rearrangement joins TRBV9 to TRBJ2-3; 10 bases are shared with TRBD2. This clonotype was sampled from an adult with an advanced solid tumor such as melanoma, head and neck, liver or kidney cancer. The source was CD4+ or CD8+ T cells sorted from blood, collected in a trial of the OX40 agonist ivuxolimab. The CDR3 DNA is TGTGCCAGCAGAGGGAGGGGCCTAGCGGGAGTTGGGGATACGCAGTATTTT. Protein product: CASRGRGLAGVGDTQYF.